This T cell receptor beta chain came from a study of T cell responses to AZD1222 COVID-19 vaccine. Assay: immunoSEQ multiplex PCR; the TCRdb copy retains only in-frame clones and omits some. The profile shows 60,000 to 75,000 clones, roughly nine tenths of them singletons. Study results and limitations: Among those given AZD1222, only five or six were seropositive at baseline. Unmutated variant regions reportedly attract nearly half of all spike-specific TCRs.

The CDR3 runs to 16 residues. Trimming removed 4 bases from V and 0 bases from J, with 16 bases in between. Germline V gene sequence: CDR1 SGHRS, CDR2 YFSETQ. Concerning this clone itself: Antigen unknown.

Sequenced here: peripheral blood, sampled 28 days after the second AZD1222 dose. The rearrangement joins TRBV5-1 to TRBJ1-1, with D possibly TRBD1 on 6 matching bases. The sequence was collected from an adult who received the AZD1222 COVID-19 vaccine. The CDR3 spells CASSTHRDPMNTEAFF. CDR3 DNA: TGCGCCAGCAGCACCCACAGGGACCCCATGAACACTGAAGCTTTCTTT. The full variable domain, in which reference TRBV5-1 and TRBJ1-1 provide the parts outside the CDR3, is KAGVTQTPRYLIKTRGQQVTLSCSPISGHRSVSWYQQTPGQGLQFLFEYFSETQRNKGNFPGRFSGRQFSNSRSEMNVSTLELGDSALYLCASSTHRDPMNTEAFFGQGTRLTVV.